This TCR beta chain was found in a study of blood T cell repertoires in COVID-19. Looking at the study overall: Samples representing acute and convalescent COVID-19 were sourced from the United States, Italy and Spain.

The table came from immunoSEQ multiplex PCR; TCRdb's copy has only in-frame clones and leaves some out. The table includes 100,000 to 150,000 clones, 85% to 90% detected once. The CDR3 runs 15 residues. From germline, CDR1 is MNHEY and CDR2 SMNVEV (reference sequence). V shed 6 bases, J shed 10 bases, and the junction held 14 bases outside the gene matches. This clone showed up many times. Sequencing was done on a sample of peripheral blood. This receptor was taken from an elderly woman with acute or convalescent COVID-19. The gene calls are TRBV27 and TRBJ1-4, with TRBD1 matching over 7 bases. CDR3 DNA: TGTGCCAGCAGCCCTATCACGGGACAGCTGGGAAAACTGTTTTTT. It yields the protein CASSPITGQLGKLFF.